A single sample is the source of the 28 T cell receptor gamma chains below, sequenced in a study of gamma-delta T cells after stem cell transplantation. TCRdb re-identified clones in the RT-PCR reads via CATT. Of 2,000 to 2,500 gamma-chain clones in the sample, 5% to 8% were seen once. Sequenced sample: gamma-delta T cells. The receptors shown here come from a human donor. It is not recorded whose cells these are; they may come from a transplant donor.

This clone was picked up a small number of times. The protein given by TCRdb reflects a much larger clone and differs at residue 5 from this DNA's translation, likely from a read error; the protein shown is the DNA's translation. The chain uses TRGV9 and TRGJ1 or TRGJ2. The J gene comes from matching the DNA to germline here; TCRdb lacks it. CDR1 and CDR2 (germline): GITISATS, ISYDGTV (reference sequence). The CDR3 has 12 residues. CDR3 in amino acids: CALWKVYYKKLF. DNA of the CDR3: TGTGCCTTGTGGAAGGTTTATTATAAGAAACTCTTT.

Comments on this clone: A single base is all that separates this from a far larger clone, so a read error is likely. Other DNA sequences from this sample encode an identical CDR3 as well. The chain carries TRGV9 and TRGJP. TCRdb supplies no J gene; here it was assigned by aligning the nucleotide sequence to germline. Germline-derived CDR1 and CDR2 are GITISATS and ISYDGTV (reference sequence). There are 17 residues in the CDR3. This CDR3 reads CALWEANVELGKKIKVF. The CDR3 coding sequence is TGTGCTTTGTGGGAAGCGAACGTGGAGTTGGGCAAAAAAATCAAGGTATTT.

On this clone: A far bigger clonotype differs at one base, so this is likely a read error. Other DNA sequences in this sample translate to the same CDR3. The gene calls are TRGV9 and TRGJP. The J gene, not given by TCRdb, was assigned here from a germline match of the nucleotide sequence. Germline CDR1 and CDR2: GITISATS and ISYDGTV (reference sequence). Trimming at V came to 1 base and at J to 7 bases, leaving 7 bases not matched to a gene. The CDR3 sequence is 17 residues long. As DNA, the CDR3 is TGTGCCTTGTGGGAGGTAGTAAGGGAGTTGGGCAAAAAAATCAAGGTATTT. Its protein product is CALWEVVRELGKKIKVF.

This clone was detected a few times. TCRdb records a much larger clone's protein for this DNA, with a difference at residue 7 that likely arises from a read error; the protein given is the translation of the DNA. The chain links TRGV9 to TRGJP. TCRdb supplies no J gene; here it was assigned by aligning the nucleotide sequence to germline. The CDR3 contains 15 residues. Unmatched junction bases numbered 5, after V lost 3 bases and J lost 9 bases. Germline CDR1 GITISATS, CDR2 ISYDGTV (reference sequence). This CDR3 reads CALWERGLGKKIKVF. CDR3 sequence (DNA): TGTGCCTTGTGGGAGCGAGGGTTGGGCAAAAAAATCAAGGTATTT.

The table lists this clone with a few counts. The TCRdb protein, from a much larger clone, departs from this DNA's translation at residue 13, likely by read error; the protein shown derives from the DNA. The V gene is TRGV9, the J gene TRGJP. The germline V gene has CDR1 GITISATS and CDR2 ISYDGTV (reference sequence). The CDR3 covers 17 residues. In DNA form, the CDR3 reads TGTGCCTTGTGGGAGGGATTTCAAGAGTTGGGCAAAAACATCAAGGTATTT. This sequence encodes CALWEGFQELGKNIKVF.

A V gene of TRGV9 was called, but no J gene was assigned. The germline CDR1 and CDR2 sequences are GITISATS and ISYDGTV (reference sequence). This CDR3 is built from 15 residues. CDR3 region: CASRKQEFWKKNKVF. CDR3 nucleotides: TGTGCCTCGCGAAAACAAGAGTTTTGGAAAAAAAACAAGGTCTTT.

This clone occurred many times. Being one base from a much bigger clone, this may be a read error. The chain joins TRGV9 to TRGJ1 or TRGJ2. Assignment of the J gene here rests on matching the DNA to germline, because TCRdb gives none. Germline-derived CDR1 and CDR2 are GITISATS and ISYDGTV (reference sequence). The CDR3 consists of 13 residues. V shed 6 bases and J 2 bases; nucleotides not matched to a gene: 7. CDR3: CALWLHYYYKKLF. In DNA, the CDR3 is TGTGCCTTGTGGTTGCATTATTATTATAAGAAACTCTTT.

The CDR3: CALWESLHEVGKKIKVF. DNA of the CDR3: TGTGCCTTGTGGGAGTCCTTACACGAGGTGGGCAAAAAAATCAAGGTATTT. The chain is built from TRGV9 and TRGJP. In the absence of a J gene in TCRdb, the DNA was matched to germline to assign it here. Germline lookup yields CDR1 GITISATS and CDR2 ISYDGTV (reference sequence). V lost 3 bases and J lost 11; bases outside the gene matches: 13. This CDR3 comprises 17 residues.

Regarding this clone: The protein held in TCRdb is that of a much larger clone and does not match this DNA's translation at residue 5, likely because of a read error; the protein shown is translated from the DNA. This rearrangement joins TRGV9 to TRGJP. The J gene, absent from TCRdb, was called here by matching the DNA to germline. In germline, CDR1 is GITISATS, CDR2 ISYDGTV (reference sequence). This CDR3 contains 16 residues. CDR3 nucleotides: TGTGCCTTGTGGGGGGTGCGGGAGTTGGGCAAAAAAATCAAGGTATTT. Protein sequence: CALWGVRELGKKIKVF.

This clone was seen only a few times. Other DNA sequences of this sample code for an identical CDR3. The V gene is TRGV9, the J gene TRGJ1 or TRGJ2. Losses at the gene ends were 2 bases for V and 16 bases for J; bases not matched to a gene: 11. Germline V gene lookup returns CDR1 GITISATS and CDR2 ISYDGTV (reference sequence). The CDR3 length is 11 residues. CDR3 loop: CALWEEYQTLF. CDR3 bases: TGTGCCTTGTGGGAGGAATATCAGACGCTCTTT.

There are a few counts of this clone. The protein TCRdb lists belongs to a much larger clone and differs from this DNA's translation at residue 11, which points to a read error; the protein shown is made from the DNA. CDR3 in DNA: TGTGCCTTGTGGGAGGTGGGGGGTAGGTATAATAAGAAACTCTTT. It specifies CALWEVGGRYNKKLF. This chain connects TRGV9 to TRGJ1 or TRGJ2. The J gene, absent from TCRdb, was called here by matching the DNA to germline. Germline loops: CDR1 GITISATS, CDR2 ISYDGTV (reference sequence). CDR3 length: 15 amino acids. Trimming took 0 bases from V and 8 from J; bases not matched to a gene: 13.

Concerning this clone: The protein TCRdb gives is from a much larger clone and does not agree with this DNA's translation at residue 5, likely a read error; the protein shown here comes from the DNA. V and J are TRGV4 and TRGJ1 or TRGJ2. The junction had 7 bases not matched to a gene; V was cut back by 5 bases and J by 3 bases. The germline CDR1 and CDR2 sequences are EGSTGY and YDSYTSSV. The CDR3 length is 13 residues. This chain's CDR3 is CATWGCRYYKKLF. DNA for the CDR3: TGTGCCACCTGGGGTTGTCGTTATTATAAGAAACTCTTT.

The table lists this clone with a few counts. At one of its ends the junction is not consistent with the germline gene, which may arise from a read error. At the DNA level, this CDR3 is encoded by other sequences in the same sample as well. The V call is TRGV9, the J call TRGJP. This CDR3 comprises 16 residues. Per germline, CDR1 GITISATS and CDR2 ISYDGTV (reference sequence). The CDR3 coding sequence is TGTGCCTTGTGGGACTCGGAAGAGTTGGGCAAAAAGATCAAGGTATTT. Its translation: CALWDSEELGKKIKVF.

This clone was detected only a few times. Other DNA sequences of this sample code for an identical CDR3. J is TRGJ1 or TRGJ2 and V is TRGV9. Here the J gene was assigned by germline matching of the DNA, as TCRdb has none. The CDR3 loop spans 12 amino acids. Per germline, CDR1 GITISATS and CDR2 ISYDGTV (reference sequence). The V and J ends lost 8 bases and 11 bases, in that order; junction bases with no gene match: 15. The CDR3 spells CALLDFREEKLF. CDR3 nucleotide sequence: TGTGCCTTGTTGGATTTTAGAGAGGAGAAACTCTTT.

This clone was detected only a few times. The TCRdb protein, from a much larger clone, departs from this DNA's translation at residue 5, likely by read error; the protein shown derives from the DNA. V and J are TRGV2 and TRGJ1 or TRGJ2. The J gene is absent in TCRdb and was assigned here via DNA matching to germline. Germline assignment: CDR1 EGSNGY and CDR2 YDSYNSKV. This CDR3 comprises 11 residues. The CDR3 nucleotides are TGTGCCACCTGGGGCGGGCCACAGAAACTCTTT. This encodes CATWGGPQKLF.

Notes on this clone: This likely stems from a read error, as it lies one base from a far larger clone. Other DNA sequences in the sample encode the same CDR3. This chain links TRGV9 with TRGJ1 or TRGJ2. The germline CDR1 and CDR2 sequences are GITISATS and ISYDGTV (reference sequence). Losses at the gene ends were 0 bases for V and 7 bases for J; bases not matched to a gene: 12. The CDR3 has 15 amino acids. The CDR3 DNA is TGTGCCTTGTGGGAGGTGGGGGGTAGGTACTATAAGAAACTCTTT. It translates to CALWEVGGRYYKKLF.

This clone has only a few counts. A far larger clone is a single base away, which makes a read error likely. The same CDR3 is also encoded by other DNA sequences in this sample. V and J are TRGV9 and TRGJ1 or TRGJ2. As TCRdb names no J gene, one was assigned here on the basis of a DNA match to germline. CDR1 is GITISATS, CDR2 ISYDGTV, per germline (reference sequence). The CDR3 consists of 13 residues. The CDR3 protein is CALWEPYYYKKLF. The CDR3 DNA is TGTGCCTTGTGGGAGCCCTATTATTACAAGAAACTCTTT.

This clone is labeled medium-sized. The TCRdb protein comes from a much larger clone and disagrees with this DNA's translation at residue 3, likely due to a read error; the protein given here is derived from the DNA. The rearrangement joins TRGV9 to TRGJ1 or TRGJ2. The CDR3 spans 15 residues. Germline lookup yields CDR1 GITISATS and CDR2 ISYDGTV (reference sequence). In nucleotides, the CDR3 is TGTGCATGGTGGGAGGTGTTAAATTATAATTATAAGAAACTCTTT. Translation gives CAWWEVLNYNYKKLF.

This clone was counted a few times. TCRdb shows a much larger clone's protein in place of this DNA's translation, and the two differ at residue 13, likely through a read error; the protein shown is translated from the DNA. J is TRGJP and V is TRGV9. TCRdb records no J gene; here it was assigned by comparing the DNA to germline. CDR3 size: 16 residues. Germline loops: CDR1 GITISATS, CDR2 ISYDGTV (reference sequence). The CDR3 bases are TGTGCCTTGTGGGATGATAAAGAGTTGGGCAAAAAAAACAAGGTATTT. Its protein product is CALWDDKELGKKNKVF.

Concerning this clone: Germline and junction disagree at one end, which may indicate a read error. This rearrangement joins TRGV9 to TRGJ1 or TRGJ2. The CDR3 loop spans 11 amino acids. Germline CDR1 and CDR2: GITISATS and ISYDGTV (reference sequence). CDR3 protein: CALWEYHKKLF. DNA of the CDR3: TGTGCCTTGTGGGAGTATCATAAGAAGCTCTTT.

This clone occurred a few times. A far larger clone is one base from this, pointing to a likely read error. Other DNA sequences in the sample encode the same CDR3. CDR3 DNA sequence: TGTGCCTTGTGGGAGGGATTTCAAGAGTTGGGCAAAAAAATCAAAGTATTT. Protein sequence: CALWEGFQELGKKIKVF. The V gene call is TRGV9, and the J gene call is absent. CDR3 length: 17 amino acids. Germline CDR1 reads GITISATS; CDR2 reads ISYDGTV (reference sequence).

The sample holds a few counts of this clone. The protein that TCRdb holds for this DNA derives from a much larger clone and differs from the translated DNA at residues 5 and 9, which likely indicates a read error; the protein shown here is translated from the DNA. CDR3 nucleotides: TGTGCCTTGTGGGATGTGCGAGAGTTTGGCAAAAAAATCAAGGTATTT. It specifies CALWDVREFGKKIKVF. The rearrangement uses TRGV9 and TRGJP. Germline V gene sequence: CDR1 GITISATS, CDR2 ISYDGTV (reference sequence). The length of the CDR3 is 16 residues.

This clone appeared a few times. TCRdb attributes to this sequence the protein of a much larger clone, which differs from the DNA translation at residue 4; a read error is likely, and the protein displayed is translated from the DNA. The rearrangement joins TRGV3 to TRGJ1 or TRGJ2. The CDR3 sequence is 13 residues long. In germline, CDR1 is VTNTFY, CDR2 YDVSTARD (reference sequence). The CDR3 DNA reads as TGTGCCACCTGTGACAGGTATTATTATAAGAAACTCTTT. This encodes CATCDRYYYKKLF.

A note on this clone: For this DNA, TCRdb reports the protein of a much larger clone, which diverges at residue 4, most likely from a read error; the protein presented here is translated directly from the DNA. This rearrangement joins TRGV9 to TRGJP. Because TCRdb records no J gene, it was assigned here through a match of the DNA to germline. Germline-derived CDR1 and CDR2 are GITISATS and ISYDGTV (reference sequence). The CDR3 is 17 residues long. The CDR3 bases are TGTGCCTTGCGGGATGCAGAACAAGAGTTGGGCAAAAAAATCAAGGTATTT. Amino acids: CALRDAEQELGKKIKVF.

Comments on this clone: TCRdb assigns this DNA the protein of a much larger clone, which departs from its translation at residue 9; this likely reflects a read error, and the protein shown comes from translating the DNA. The chain recombines TRGV9 with TRGJP. Germline lookup yields CDR1 GITISATS and CDR2 ISYDGTV (reference sequence). This CDR3 is 16 amino acids long. The CDR3 DNA reads TGTGCCTTGTGGGAGGCGAAAGAGTTTGGCAAAAAAATCAAGGTATTT. It yields the protein CALWEAKEFGKKIKVF.

This clone was found a few times. A read error likely explains this, since a far larger clone differs by one base. V and J are TRGV9 and TRGJ1 or TRGJ2. The J gene, absent from TCRdb, was called here by matching the DNA to germline. This CDR3 has 14 amino acids. Germline assignment: CDR1 GITISATS and CDR2 ISYDGTV (reference sequence). J was trimmed by 4 bases and V by 4 bases; bases with no gene match: 10. CDR3 residues: CALWDQKQYYKKLF. The CDR3 bases are TGTGCCTTGTGGGATCAAAAACAGTATTATAAGAAACTCTTT.

This clone has only a few counts. Sequence at one end of the junction differs from germline and may be a read error. The V and J genes are TRGV9 and TRGJ1 or TRGJ2. The CDR3 has 11 amino acids. Germline V gene sequence: CDR1 GITISATS, CDR2 ISYDGTV (reference sequence). The CDR3 bases are TGTGCCTCGTGGGACGATTATAAGAAACTCTTT. This encodes CASWDDYKKLF.

This clone showed up just a few times. Other DNA sequences within the sample encode an identical CDR3. This chain joins TRGV9 and TRGJ1 or TRGJ2. TCRdb lists no J gene, so it was determined here by aligning the DNA to germline. Germline lookup yields CDR1 GITISATS and CDR2 ISYDGTV (reference sequence). V lost 3 bases and J lost 4; bases outside the gene matches: 12. CDR3 size: 15 residues. The CDR3 loop reads CALWETGLRYYKKLF. As DNA, the CDR3 is TGTGCCTTGTGGGAGACAGGACTTCGGTATTATAAGAAACTCTTT.